This T cell receptor (beta chain) derives from a study of molecular identifiers for immune sequencing clone quantification. Broader study findings: In CMV-specific effectors, clones above 20 copies held over 97% of molecules; naive, under 1%. Because of identical TCR molecules sharing a barcode, sizes of highly expanded clones could be underestimated.

Previously described methods and listed TCR primers were employed for the bulk TCR libraries. TCRdb reprocessed the PCR reads via MiXCR and lists one record per CDR3 protein. The sample contains under 600,000 distinct CDR3 sequences, 20% to 25% of which appear only once. This clonotype was seen repeatedly, ten times or more. No antigen is known for it. The CDR3 sequence is 17 residues long. Trimming took 3 bases from V and 3 from J; bases not matched to a gene: 11. Germline V CDR1 and CDR2: MNHNS, SASEGT. Sorting isolated naive CD8 T cells as CD8+CD4-CCR7+CD45RA+ events. The genes are TRBV6-1 and TRBJ2-3; TRBD2 agrees at 8 bases. Sequenced sample: naive CD8+ T cells from blood, with Jurkat cell RNA spiked in. Subset: FACS-sorted CD8+CD4-CCR7+CD45RA+ naive T cells. The source is a human donor in good health. Some libraries in this study had Jurkat cell RNA spiked in. CDR3 region: CASSDYLAGLRTDTQYF. Written as DNA, the CDR3 is TGTGCCAGCAGTGATTATTTAGCGGGGTTAAGGACAGATACGCAGTATTTT.